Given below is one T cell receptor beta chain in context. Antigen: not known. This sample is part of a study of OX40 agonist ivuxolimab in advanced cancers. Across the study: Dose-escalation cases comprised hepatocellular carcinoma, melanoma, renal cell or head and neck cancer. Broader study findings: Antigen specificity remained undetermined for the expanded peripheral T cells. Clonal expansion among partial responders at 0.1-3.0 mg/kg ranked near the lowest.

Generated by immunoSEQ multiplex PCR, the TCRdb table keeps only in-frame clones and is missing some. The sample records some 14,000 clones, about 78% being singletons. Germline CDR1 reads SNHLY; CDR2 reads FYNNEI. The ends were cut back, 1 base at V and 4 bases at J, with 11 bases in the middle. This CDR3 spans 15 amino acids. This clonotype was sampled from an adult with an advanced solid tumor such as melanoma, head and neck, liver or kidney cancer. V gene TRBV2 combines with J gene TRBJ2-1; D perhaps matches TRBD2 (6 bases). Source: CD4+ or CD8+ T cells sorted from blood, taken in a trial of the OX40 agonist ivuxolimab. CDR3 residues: CASSEGLGPYNEQFF. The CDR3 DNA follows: TGTGCCAGCAGTGAAGGACTAGGGCCTTACAATGAGCAGTTCTTC.